Listed here is a single T cell receptor (beta chain). CDR3 length equals 16 residues. In germline, CDR1 is MDHEN, CDR2 SYDVKM. V lost 2 bases, J lost 5 bases, and 6 bases stayed unmatched. The data stem from a study of blood T cell repertoires in COVID-19. This table comes from immunoSEQ multiplex PCR, and its TCRdb copy is limited to in-frame clones, with some not included. The sample shows around 250,000 clones, about 86% of them seen only once. Material for sequencing was PBMCs or T cells enriched from blood (not recorded which). This TCR was recovered from a man in his fifties or sixties who had recovered from COVID-19. The gene calls are TRBV28 and TRBJ2-5; 12 nucleotides line up with TRBD2. CDR3 nucleotides: TGTGCCAGCAGTTTACTAGCGGGAGGGCCGTGGGAGACCCAGTACTTC. The encoded protein is CASSLLAGGPWETQYF.